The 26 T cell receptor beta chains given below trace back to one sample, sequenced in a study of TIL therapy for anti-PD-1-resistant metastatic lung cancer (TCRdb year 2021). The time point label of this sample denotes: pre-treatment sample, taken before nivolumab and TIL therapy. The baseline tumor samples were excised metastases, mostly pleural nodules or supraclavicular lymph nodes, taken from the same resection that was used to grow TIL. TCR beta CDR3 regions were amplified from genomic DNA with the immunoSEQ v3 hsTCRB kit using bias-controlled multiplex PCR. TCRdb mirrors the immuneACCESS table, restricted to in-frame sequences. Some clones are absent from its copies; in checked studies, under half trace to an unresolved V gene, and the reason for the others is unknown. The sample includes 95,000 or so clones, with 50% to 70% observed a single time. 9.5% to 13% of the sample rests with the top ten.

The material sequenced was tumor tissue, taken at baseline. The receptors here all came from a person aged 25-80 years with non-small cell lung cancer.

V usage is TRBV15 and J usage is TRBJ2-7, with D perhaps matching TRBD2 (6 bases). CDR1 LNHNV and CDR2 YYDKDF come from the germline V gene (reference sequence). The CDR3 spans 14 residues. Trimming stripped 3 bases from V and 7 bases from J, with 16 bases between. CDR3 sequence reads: CATSRRGLSSEQYF. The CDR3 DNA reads TGTGCCACCAGCAGGCGGGGACTCTCATCTGAGCAGTACTTC. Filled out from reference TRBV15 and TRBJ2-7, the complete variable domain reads DAMVIQNPRYQVTQFGKPVTLSCSQTLNHNVMYWYQQKSSQAPKLLFHYYDKDFNNEADTPDNFQSRRPNTSFCFLDIRSPGLGDTAMYLCATSRRGLSSEQYFGPGTRLTVT.

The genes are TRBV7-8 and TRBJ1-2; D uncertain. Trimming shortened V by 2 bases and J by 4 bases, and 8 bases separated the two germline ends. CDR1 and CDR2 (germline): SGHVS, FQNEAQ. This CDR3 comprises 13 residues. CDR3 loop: CASSLRRAYGYTF. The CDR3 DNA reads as TGTGCCAGCAGCTTACGGAGGGCCTATGGCTACACCTTC.

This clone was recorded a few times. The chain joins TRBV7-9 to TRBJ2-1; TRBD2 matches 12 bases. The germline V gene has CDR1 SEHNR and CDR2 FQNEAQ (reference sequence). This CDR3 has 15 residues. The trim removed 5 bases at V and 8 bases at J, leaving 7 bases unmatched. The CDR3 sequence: CASSDRLAGDDEQFF. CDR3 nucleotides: TGTGCCAGCAGCGACCGACTAGCGGGAGACGATGAGCAGTTCTTC.

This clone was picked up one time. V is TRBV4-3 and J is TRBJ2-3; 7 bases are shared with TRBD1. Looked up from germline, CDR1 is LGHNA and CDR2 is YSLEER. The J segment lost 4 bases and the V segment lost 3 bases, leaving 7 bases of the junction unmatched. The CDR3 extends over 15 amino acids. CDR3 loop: CASSHDRVAPDTQYF. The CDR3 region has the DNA TGCGCCAGCAGCCACGACAGGGTGGCCCCAGATACGCAGTATTTT.

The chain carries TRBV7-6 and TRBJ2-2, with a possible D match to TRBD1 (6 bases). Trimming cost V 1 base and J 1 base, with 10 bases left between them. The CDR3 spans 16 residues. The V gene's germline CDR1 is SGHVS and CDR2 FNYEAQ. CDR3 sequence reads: CASSLGTGLNTGELFF. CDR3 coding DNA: TGTGCCAGCAGCTTAGGAACAGGGTTGAACACCGGGGAGCTGTTTTTT.

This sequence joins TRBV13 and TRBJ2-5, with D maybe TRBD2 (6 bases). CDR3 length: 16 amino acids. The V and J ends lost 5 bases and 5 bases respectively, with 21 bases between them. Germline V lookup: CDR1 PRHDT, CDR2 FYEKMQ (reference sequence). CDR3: CASSPLSEGRVETQYF. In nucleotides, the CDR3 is TGTGCCAGCAGCCCTTTGTCGGAGGGCAGGGTGGAGACCCAGTACTTC.

In DNA, the CDR3 is TGTGCCAGCAGCTTAGGTGTTAGCGGGGCCTCCGTCGAGACCCAGTACTTC. This sequence encodes CASSLGVSGASVETQYF. The chain couples TRBV7-2 to TRBJ2-5; TRBD2 agrees at 8 bases. Germline V gene sequence: CDR1 SGHTA, CDR2 FQGNSA. This CDR3 spans 17 amino acids. Unmatched junction bases numbered 12, after V lost 1 base and J lost 5 bases.

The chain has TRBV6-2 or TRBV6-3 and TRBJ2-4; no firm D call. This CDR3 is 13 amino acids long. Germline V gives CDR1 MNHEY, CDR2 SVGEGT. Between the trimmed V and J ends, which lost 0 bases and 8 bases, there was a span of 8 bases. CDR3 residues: CASSYSSADIQYF. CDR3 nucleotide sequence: TGTGCCAGCAGTTACTCGAGTGCGGACATTCAGTACTTC.

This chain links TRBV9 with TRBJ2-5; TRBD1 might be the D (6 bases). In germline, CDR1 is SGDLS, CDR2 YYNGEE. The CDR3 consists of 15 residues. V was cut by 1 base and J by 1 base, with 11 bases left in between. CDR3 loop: CASSVRGYLQETQYF. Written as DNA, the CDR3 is TGTGCCAGCAGCGTAAGGGGGTACCTCCAAGAGACCCAGTACTTC.

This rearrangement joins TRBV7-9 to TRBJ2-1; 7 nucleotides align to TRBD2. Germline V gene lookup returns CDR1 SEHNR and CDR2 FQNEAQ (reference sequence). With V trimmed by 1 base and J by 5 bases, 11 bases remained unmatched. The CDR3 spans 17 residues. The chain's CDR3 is CASSLGTRSSGDNEQFF. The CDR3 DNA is TGTGCCAGCAGCTTAGGGACTAGGTCGTCAGGTGACAATGAGCAGTTCTTC. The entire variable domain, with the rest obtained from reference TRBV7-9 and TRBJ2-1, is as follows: DTGVSQNPRHKITKRGQNVTFRCDPISEHNRLYWYRQTLGQGPEFLTYFQNEAQLEKSRLLSDRFSAERPKGSFSTLEIQRTEQGDSAMYLCASSLGTRSSGDNEQFFGPGTRLTVL.

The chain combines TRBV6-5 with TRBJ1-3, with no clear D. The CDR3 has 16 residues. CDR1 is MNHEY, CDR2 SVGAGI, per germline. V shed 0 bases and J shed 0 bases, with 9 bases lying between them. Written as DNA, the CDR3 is TGTGCCAGCAGTTACTCGGCAGCCAGCTCTGGAAACACCATATATTTT. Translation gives CASSYSAASSGNTIYF.

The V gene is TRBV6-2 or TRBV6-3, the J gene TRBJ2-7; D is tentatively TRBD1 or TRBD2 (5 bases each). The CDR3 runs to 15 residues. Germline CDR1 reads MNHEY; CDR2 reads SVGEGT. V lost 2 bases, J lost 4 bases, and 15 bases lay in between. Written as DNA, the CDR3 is TGTGCCAGCAGTTACGAATTGGGGGTGAGATACGAGCAGTACTTC. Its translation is CASSYELGVRYEQYF.

In DNA form, the CDR3 reads TGTGCCAGCAGCGCCCGTAGGGATTCACCCCTCCACTTT. Protein product: CASSARRDSPLHF. V usage is TRBV7-2 and J usage is TRBJ1-6; D gene ambiguous. CDR3 size: 13 residues. Trimming left V 5 bases short and J 8 bases short, with 10 bases between. CDR1 and CDR2 (germline): SGHTA, FQGNSA.

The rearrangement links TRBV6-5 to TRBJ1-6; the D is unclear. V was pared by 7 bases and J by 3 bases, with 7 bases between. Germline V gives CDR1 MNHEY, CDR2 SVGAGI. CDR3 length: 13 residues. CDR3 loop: CASKVGYNSPLHF. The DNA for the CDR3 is TGTGCCAGCAAGGTGGGCTATAATTCACCCCTCCACTTT.

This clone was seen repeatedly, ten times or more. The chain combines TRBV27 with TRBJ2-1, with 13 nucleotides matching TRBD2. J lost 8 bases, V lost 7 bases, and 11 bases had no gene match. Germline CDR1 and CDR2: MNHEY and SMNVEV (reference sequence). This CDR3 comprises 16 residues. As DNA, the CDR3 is TGTGCCAGCAAGCCACCTACTAGCGGGAGGGCCGATGAGCAGTTCTTC. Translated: CASKPPTSGRADEQFF.

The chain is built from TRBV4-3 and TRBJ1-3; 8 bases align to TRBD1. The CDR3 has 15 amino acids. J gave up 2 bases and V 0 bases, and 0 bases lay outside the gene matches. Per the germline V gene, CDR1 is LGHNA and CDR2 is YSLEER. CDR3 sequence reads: CASSQDRGPGNTIYF. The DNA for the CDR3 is TGCGCCAGCAGCCAAGACAGGGGGCCTGGAAACACCATATATTTT.

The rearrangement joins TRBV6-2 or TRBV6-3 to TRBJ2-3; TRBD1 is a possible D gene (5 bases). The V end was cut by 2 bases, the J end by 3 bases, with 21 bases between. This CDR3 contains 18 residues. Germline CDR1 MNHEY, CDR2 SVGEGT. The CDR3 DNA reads TGTGCCAGCAGTTACCCCGAACTGGGGCTTTGGGGTACAGATACGCAGTATTTT. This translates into CASSYPELGLWGTDTQYF.

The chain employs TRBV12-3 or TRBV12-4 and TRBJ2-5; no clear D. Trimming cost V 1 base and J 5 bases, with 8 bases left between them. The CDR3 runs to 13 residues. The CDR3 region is CASSLGVGETQYF. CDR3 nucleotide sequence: TGTGCCAGCAGTTTAGGGGTGGGTGAGACCCAGTACTTC.

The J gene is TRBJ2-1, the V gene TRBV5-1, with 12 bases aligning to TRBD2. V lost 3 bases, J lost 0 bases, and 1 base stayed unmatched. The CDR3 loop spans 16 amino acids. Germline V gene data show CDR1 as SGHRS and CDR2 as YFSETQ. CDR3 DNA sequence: TGCGCCAGCAGCTGGACTAGCGGGAACTCCTACAATGAGCAGTTCTTC. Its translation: CASSWTSGNSYNEQFF.

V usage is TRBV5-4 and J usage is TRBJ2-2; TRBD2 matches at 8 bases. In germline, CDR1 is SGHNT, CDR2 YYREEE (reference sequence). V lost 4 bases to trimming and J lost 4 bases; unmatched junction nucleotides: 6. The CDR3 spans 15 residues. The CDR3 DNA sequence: TGTGCCAGCAGCCCCGGGGGGGCGCTCACCGGGGAGCTGTTTTTT. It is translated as CASSPGGALTGELFF.

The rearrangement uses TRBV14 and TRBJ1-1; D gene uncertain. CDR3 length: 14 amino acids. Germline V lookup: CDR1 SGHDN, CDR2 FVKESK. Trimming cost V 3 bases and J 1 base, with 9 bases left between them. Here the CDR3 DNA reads TGTGCCAGCAGCCACACACCCTCGAACACTGAAGCTTTCTTT. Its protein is CASSHTPSNTEAFF.

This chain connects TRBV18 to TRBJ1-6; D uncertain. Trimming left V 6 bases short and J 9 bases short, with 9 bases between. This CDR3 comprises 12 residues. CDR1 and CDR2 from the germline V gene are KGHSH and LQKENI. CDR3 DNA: TGTGCCAGCTCCACGGATGGTTCACCCCTCCACTTT. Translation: CASSTDGSPLHF. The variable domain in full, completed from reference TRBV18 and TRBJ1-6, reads NAGVMQNPRHLVRRRGQEARLRCSPMKGHSHVYWYRQLPEEGLKFMVYLQKENIIDESGMPKERFSAEFPKEGPSILRIQQVVRGDSAAYFCASSTDGSPLHFGNGTRLTVT.

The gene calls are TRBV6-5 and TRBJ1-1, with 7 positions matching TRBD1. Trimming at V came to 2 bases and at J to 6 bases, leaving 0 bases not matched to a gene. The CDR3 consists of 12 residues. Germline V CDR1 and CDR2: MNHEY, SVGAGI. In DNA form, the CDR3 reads TGTGCCAGCAGTTACGGGACAGCTGAAGCTTTCTTT. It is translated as CASSYGTAEAFF.

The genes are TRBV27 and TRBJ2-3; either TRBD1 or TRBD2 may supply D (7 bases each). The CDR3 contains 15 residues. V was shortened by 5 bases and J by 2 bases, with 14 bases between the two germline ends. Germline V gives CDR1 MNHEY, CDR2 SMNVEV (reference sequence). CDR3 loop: CASSTRGGNTDTQYF. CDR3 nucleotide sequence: TGTGCCAGCAGTACCAGGGGGGGAAACACAGATACGCAGTATTTT.

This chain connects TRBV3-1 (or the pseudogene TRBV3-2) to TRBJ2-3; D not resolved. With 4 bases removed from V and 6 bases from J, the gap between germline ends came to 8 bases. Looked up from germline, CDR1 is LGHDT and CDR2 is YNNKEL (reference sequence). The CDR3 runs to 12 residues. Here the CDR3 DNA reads TGTGCCAGCAGCCTGGGAACTGATACGCAGTATTTT. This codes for CASSLGTDTQYF.

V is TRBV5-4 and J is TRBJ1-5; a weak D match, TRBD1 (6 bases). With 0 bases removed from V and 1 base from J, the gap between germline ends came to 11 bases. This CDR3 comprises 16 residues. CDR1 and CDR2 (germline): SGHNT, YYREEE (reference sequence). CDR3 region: CASSLGGGYSNQPQHF. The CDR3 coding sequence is TGTGCCAGCAGCTTGGGAGGGGGGTACAGCAATCAGCCCCAGCATTTT.